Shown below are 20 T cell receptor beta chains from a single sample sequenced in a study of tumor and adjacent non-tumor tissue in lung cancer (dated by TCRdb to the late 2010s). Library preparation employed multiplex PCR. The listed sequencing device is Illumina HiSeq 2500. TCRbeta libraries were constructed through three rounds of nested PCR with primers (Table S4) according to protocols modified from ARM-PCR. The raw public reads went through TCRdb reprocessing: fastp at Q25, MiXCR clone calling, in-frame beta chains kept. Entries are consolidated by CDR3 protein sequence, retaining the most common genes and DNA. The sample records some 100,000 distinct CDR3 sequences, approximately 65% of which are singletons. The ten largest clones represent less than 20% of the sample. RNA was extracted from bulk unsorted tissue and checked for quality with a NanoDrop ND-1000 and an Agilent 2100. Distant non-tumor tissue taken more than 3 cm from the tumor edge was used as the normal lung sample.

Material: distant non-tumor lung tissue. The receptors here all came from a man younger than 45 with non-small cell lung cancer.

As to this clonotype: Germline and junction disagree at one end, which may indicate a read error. The CDR3 bases are TGTAGTGTCAGACGGCAGGGGGGCTACGAGCGGTACTTC. Protein: CSVRRQGGYERYF. The J gene is TRBJ2-7, the V gene TRBV20-1, with D maybe TRBD1 (7 bases). In germline, CDR1 is DFQATT, CDR2 SNEGSKA (reference sequence). This CDR3 has 13 amino acids.

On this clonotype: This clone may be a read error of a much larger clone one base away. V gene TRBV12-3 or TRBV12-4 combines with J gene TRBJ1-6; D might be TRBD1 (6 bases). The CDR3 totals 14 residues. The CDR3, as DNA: TGTGCCAGCAGTTTTTGGACAGATAATTCACCCCCCCACTTT. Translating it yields CASSFWTDNSPPHF.

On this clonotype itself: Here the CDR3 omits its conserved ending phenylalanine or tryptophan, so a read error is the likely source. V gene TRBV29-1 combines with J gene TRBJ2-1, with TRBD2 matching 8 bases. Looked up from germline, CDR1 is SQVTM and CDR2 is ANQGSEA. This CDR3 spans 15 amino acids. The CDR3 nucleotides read TGCGGCGTTGAAGAAGGTAGCGGGACCTACAATGAGCAGTTCATC. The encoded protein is CGVEEGSGTYNEQFI.

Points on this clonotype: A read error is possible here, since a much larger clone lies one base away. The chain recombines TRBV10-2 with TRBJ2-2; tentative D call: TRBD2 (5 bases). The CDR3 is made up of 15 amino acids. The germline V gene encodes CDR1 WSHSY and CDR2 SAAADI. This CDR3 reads CARSDTPGGTGELFF. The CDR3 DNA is TGCGCCAGAAGTGATACTCCAGGAGGCACCGGGGAGCTGTTTTTT.

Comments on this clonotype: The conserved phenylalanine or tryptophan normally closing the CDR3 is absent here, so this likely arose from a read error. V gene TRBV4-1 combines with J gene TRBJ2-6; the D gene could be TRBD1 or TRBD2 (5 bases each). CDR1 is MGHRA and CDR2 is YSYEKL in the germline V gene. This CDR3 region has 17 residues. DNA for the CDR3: TGCGCCAGCAGCCATGGAGGAACCCCCTCTGGGGCCAACGCCCTGACTTTG. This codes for CASSHGGTPSGANALTL.

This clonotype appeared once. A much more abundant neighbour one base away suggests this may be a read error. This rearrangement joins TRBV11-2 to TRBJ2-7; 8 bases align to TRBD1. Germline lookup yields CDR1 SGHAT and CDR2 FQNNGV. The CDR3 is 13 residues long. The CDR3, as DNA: TGTGTCAGCAGCCCGGGACAGGTCTACGAGCAGCACTTC. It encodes CVSSPGQVYEQHF.

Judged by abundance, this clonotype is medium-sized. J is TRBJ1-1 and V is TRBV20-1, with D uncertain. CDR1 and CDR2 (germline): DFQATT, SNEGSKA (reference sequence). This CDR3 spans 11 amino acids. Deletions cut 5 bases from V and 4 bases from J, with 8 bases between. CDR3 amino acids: CSAPLFTEAFF. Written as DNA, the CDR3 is TGCAGTGCTCCCCTTTTCACTGAAGCTTTCTTT.

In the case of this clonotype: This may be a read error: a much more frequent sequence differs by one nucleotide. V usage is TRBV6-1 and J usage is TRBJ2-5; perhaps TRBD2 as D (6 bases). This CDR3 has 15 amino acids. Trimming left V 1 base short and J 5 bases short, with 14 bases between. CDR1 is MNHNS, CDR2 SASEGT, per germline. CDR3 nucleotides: TGTGCCAGCAGTGAAGTCCCGGGACTGTTGGAGACCCAGTACTTC. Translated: CASSEVPGLLETQYF.

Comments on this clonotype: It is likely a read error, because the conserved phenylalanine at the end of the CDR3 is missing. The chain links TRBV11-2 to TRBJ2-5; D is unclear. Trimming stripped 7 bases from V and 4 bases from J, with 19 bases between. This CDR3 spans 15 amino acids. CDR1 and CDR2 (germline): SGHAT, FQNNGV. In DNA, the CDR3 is TGTGCCAGCACCCAAGTAGTAGTCGGTATAGAGACCCAGTACATC. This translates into CASTQVVVGIETQYI.

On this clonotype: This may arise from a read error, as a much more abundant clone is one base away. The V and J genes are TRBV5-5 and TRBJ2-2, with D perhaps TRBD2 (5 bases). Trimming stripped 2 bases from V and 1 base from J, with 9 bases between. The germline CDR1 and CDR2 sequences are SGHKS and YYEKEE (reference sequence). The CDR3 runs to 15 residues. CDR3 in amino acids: CASSLAEVNTGELFF. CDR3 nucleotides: TGTGCCAGCAGCTTAGCGGAGGTGAACACCGGGGAGCTGTTTTTT.

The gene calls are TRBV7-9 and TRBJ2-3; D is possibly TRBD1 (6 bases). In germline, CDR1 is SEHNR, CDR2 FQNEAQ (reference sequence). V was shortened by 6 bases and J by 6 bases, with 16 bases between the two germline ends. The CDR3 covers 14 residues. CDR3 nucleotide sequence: TGTGCCAGCAGTCGTCCCAGGGGCGGCGATACGCAGTATTTT. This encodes CASSRPRGGDTQYF.

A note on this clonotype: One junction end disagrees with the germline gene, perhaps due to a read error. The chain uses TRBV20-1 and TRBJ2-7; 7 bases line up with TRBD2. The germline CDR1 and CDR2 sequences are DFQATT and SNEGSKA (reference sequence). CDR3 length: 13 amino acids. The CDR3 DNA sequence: TGCAGTACTAGATCGAGCGGGGACTACGAGCAGTACTTC. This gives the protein CSTRSSGDYEQYF.

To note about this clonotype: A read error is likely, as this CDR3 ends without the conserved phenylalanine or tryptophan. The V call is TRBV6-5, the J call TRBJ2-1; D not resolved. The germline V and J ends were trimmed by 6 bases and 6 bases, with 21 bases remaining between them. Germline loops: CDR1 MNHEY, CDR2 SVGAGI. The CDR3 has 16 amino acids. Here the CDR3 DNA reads TGTGCCAGCAGCGTTAGGACGATAGAGCACGGCAATGAGCAGTTCTAC. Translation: CASSVRTIEHGNEQFY.

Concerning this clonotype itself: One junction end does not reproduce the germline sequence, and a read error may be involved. CDR3 nucleotides: TGCGCCTGCAGCCAAGTAAAGGATATGGGCACAGATACGCAGTATTTT. Its translation: CACSQVKDMGTDTQYF. The gene calls are TRBV4-3 and TRBJ2-3; no firm D call. Germline CDR1 reads LGHNA; CDR2 reads YSLEER. There are 16 residues in the CDR3.

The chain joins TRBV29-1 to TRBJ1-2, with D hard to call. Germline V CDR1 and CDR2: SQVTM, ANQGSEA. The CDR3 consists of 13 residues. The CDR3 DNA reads TGCGGCACTTCGGGCAGTCGGGTATATGGCTACACCTTC. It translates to CGTSGSRVYGYTF.

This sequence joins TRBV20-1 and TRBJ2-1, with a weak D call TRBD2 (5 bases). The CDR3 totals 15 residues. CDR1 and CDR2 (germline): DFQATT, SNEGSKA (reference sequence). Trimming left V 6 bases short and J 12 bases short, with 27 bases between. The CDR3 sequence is CSAPTGISVLHVQFF. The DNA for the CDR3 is TGCAGTGCCCCGACCGGGATTAGCGTTCTCCATGTGCAGTTCTTC.

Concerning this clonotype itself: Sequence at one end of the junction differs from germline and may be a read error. The CDR3 sequence is CASTTQTSGGPLEQYF. In nucleotides, the CDR3 is TGTGCTAGCACCACACAGACTAGCGGGGGACCTCTGGAGCAGTACTTC. The V gene is TRBV11-3, the J gene TRBJ2-7; 12 bases are shared with TRBD2. This CDR3 region has 16 residues. CDR1 is SGHNT and CDR2 is YENEEA in the germline V gene. Variable domain in full (rest from reference TRBV11-3 and TRBJ2-7): EAGVVQSPRYKIIEKKQPVAFWCNPISGHNTLYWYLQNLGQGPELLIRYENEEAVDDSQLPKDRFSAERLKGVDSTLKIQPAELGDSAVYLCASTTQTSGGPLEQYFGPGTRLTVT.

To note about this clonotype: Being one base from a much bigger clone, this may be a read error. The CDR3 sequence is CTSSFFTGNTEAFF. CDR3 in DNA: TGTACCAGCAGCTTCTTTACAGGGAACACTGAAGCTTTCTTT. V gene TRBV5-5 combines with J gene TRBJ1-1, with D tentatively TRBD1 (5 bases). Germline CDR1 and CDR2: SGHKS and YYEKEE (reference sequence). The CDR3 contains 14 residues.

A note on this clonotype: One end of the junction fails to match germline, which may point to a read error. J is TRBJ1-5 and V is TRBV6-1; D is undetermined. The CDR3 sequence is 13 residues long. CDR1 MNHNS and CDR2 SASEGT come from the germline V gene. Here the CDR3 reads CASSAGKNQPQHF. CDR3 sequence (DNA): TGTGCCAGCAGTGCGGGCAAGAATCAGCCCCAACATTTT.

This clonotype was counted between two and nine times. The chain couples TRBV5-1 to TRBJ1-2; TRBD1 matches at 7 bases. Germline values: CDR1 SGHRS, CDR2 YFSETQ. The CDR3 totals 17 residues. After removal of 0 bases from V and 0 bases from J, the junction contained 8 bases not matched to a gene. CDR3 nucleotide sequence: TGCGCCAGCAGCTTGGAGTTAGGGGGCGCCTCTAACTATGGCTACACCTTC. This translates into CASSLELGGASNYGYTF.